These T cell receptor beta chains were read from a single sample in a study of blood T cell repertoires in COVID-19. The method was immunoSEQ multiplex PCR; TCRdb's version includes in-frame clones alone and lacks a portion of them. The sample includes 110,000 to 150,000 clones, about 89% of them seen just once. Sequencing was done on a sample of peripheral blood. The receptors were sampled from a man in his fifties or sixties with active or convalescent COVID-19. The conserved cysteine and the conserved F or W are not part of the CDR3 here. Each record gives: V gene, D gene, J gene, CDR3 protein. D genes are given only for firm matches.

V: TRBV7-8
D: .
J: TRBJ2-1
CDR3: ASSRQMGGEQF

V: TRBV7-2
D: TRBD2
J: TRBJ2-7
CDR3: ASSLAGLAGGTYEQY

V: TRBV4-3
D: TRBD2
J: TRBJ2-3
CDR3: ASSQVGIAGGTDTQY

V: TRBV4-3
D: TRBD1
J: TRBJ1-4
CDR3: ASSQDGRSGTGNEKLF

V: TRBV29-1
D: .
J: TRBJ2-3
CDR3: SVLTTDTQY

V: TRBV10-3
D: TRBD2
J: TRBJ2-5
CDR3: ATSREGRETQY

V: TRBV27
D: .
J: TRBJ1-3
CDR3: ASSWGPGNTIY

V: TRBV7-2
D: TRBD2
J: TRBJ2-7
CDR3: ASSRYGRAYEQY

V: TRBV7-9
D: .
J: TRBJ2-1
CDR3: ASSSYYEQF

V: TRBV18
D: .
J: TRBJ1-5
CDR3: ASAARGSNQPQH

V: TRBV7-9
D: .
J: TRBJ2-3
CDR3: ASSFVSGASDTQY

V: TRBV7-8
D: .
J: TRBJ1-1
CDR3: ASSTRREMNTEAF

V: TRBV19
D: TRBD1
J: TRBJ2-5
CDR3: ASSLWTGPDQETQY

V: TRBV28
D: .
J: TRBJ2-7
CDR3: ASSPGTGEQY

V: TRBV19
D: TRBD1
J: TRBJ1-2
CDR3: ASSPLGTGVGYT

V: TRBV10-1
D: TRBD1
J: TRBJ1-2
CDR3: ASSTGQGGGYT

V: TRBV28
D: .
J: TRBJ1-4
CDR3: ASSSPTATNEKLF

V: TRBV30
D: TRBD1
J: TRBJ1-5
CDR3: AWILPARQGDQPQH

V: TRBV5-1
D: .
J: TRBJ2-3
CDR3: ASRPGAGSTDTQY

V: TRBV10-3
D: TRBD1
J: TRBJ2-3
CDR3: AISEALQGAADTQY

V: TRBV28
D: .
J: TRBJ2-2
CDR3: ASPGGELF

V: TRBV2
D: TRBD2
J: TRBJ2-3
CDR3: ASRASGSTDTQY

V: TRBV5-1
D: TRBD1
J: TRBJ1-1
CDR3: ASSLRDRGSEAF

V: TRBV4-2
D: .
J: TRBJ1-4
CDR3: ASSYALGDNEKLF

V: TRBV29-1
D: .
J: TRBJ1-1
CDR3: SVGQNEAF

V: TRBV6-2/TRBV6-3
D: .
J: TRBJ1-1
CDR3: ASSYVAEAF

V: TRBV7-2
D: .
J: TRBJ1-5
CDR3: ASSFGESQPQH

V: TRBV6-1
D: .
J: TRBJ1-1
CDR3: ASSEEVGLGTEAF

V: TRBV28
D: .
J: TRBJ1-4
CDR3: ASSPPLGGRGTNEKLF

V: TRBV19
D: TRBD1
J: TRBJ1-6
CDR3: ASSTQGADNSPLH

V: TRBV5-5
D: .
J: TRBJ1-5
CDR3: ASSLGTNSNQPQH

V: TRBV7-7
D: .
J: TRBJ2-5
CDR3: ASSLGGGLETQY

V: TRBV5-1
D: .
J: TRBJ1-5
CDR3: ASSLAGGDQPQH

V: TRBV5-1
D: .
J: TRBJ1-4
CDR3: ASSGGTLNEKLF

V: TRBV9
D: TRBD1
J: TRBJ1-1
CDR3: ASTPGQGSPEAF

V: TRBV6-5
D: TRBD1
J: TRBJ2-3
CDR3: ASREDRGGADTQY

V: TRBV6-5
D: .
J: TRBJ2-1
CDR3: ASITGLTSKEQF

V: TRBV28
D: TRBD1
J: TRBJ1-2
CDR3: ASRTGEWYGYT

V: TRBV28
D: .
J: TRBJ2-7
CDR3: ASSSDGGGSEQY

V: TRBV27
D: TRBD2
J: TRBJ2-2
CDR3: ASRTLAGPYTGELF

V: TRBV10-3
D: .
J: TRBJ2-5
CDR3: AISGNLGQETQY

V: TRBV10-3
D: TRBD2
J: TRBJ2-4
CDR3: AISAAGEAKNIQY

V: TRBV5-4
D: TRBD2
J: TRBJ2-2
CDR3: ASSLLAGTNTGELF

V: TRBV7-2
D: TRBD2
J: TRBJ2-7
CDR3: ASSLVAGDHEQY

V: TRBV11-2
D: .
J: TRBJ1-1
CDR3: ASSSRTAEAF

V: TRBV30
D: TRBD2
J: TRBJ2-1
CDR3: AWELAGGPGEQF

V: TRBV5-1
D: TRBD2
J: TRBJ2-2
CDR3: ASSLRALAGTNTGELF

V: TRBV2
D: .
J: TRBJ1-1
CDR3: ASNGRWVAEAF

V: TRBV30
D: .
J: TRBJ2-7
CDR3: AWSVGWSEDGEQY

V: TRBV7-8
D: TRBD2
J: TRBJ2-1
CDR3: ASSLGLAAIDEQF

V: TRBV7-3
D: TRBD2
J: TRBJ2-5
CDR3: ASSLGTSGTGQETQY